Included here is one T cell receptor beta chain sequence, with context. The data originate from a study of regulatory T cells in long-lasting Graves disease. Arm-PCR of CDR3 regions and iRepertoire HTBI primers were the basis on which TCR beta libraries were built. TCRdb used MiXCR to reprocess the multiplex PCR reads, holding one entry per CDR3 protein. This table holds 350,000 to 550,000 distinct CDR3 sequences, 14% found once. Time point indicated: newly diagnosed GD, antithyroid drugs for less than 3 months. PBMC-extracted RNA yielded the TCR library. V lost 2 bases and J 0 bases, leaving 14 bases between the germline ends. The CDR3 is 17 amino acids. Germline V gene data show CDR1 as MDHEN and CDR2 as SYDVKM. This same sample was also taken into another study, of T cells in Graves' hyperthyroidism and ophthalmopathy. According to that study: Among clonotypes expanded in thyroid above 0.001, most were also found in blood. The model predicted ophthalmopathy a median around six months before onset.

The clonotype originates from a woman aged 45-65 years with Graves disease. The starting material was peripheral blood mononuclear cells (PBMCs), obtained at new diagnosis, from a patient treated with antithyroid drugs. The J gene is TRBJ1-5, the V gene TRBV28, with D perhaps TRBD1 (5 bases). The CDR3 coding sequence is TGTGCCAGCAGTTTACAGGGCTGGGGATATAGCAATCAGCCCCAGCATTTT. Residues: CASSLQGWGYSNQPQHF.